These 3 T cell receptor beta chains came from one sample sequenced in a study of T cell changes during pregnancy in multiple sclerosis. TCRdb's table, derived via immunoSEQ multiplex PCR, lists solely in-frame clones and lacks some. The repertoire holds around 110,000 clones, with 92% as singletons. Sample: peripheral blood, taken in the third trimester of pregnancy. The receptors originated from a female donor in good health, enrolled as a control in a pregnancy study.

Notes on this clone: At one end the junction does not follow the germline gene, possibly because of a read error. DNA of the CDR3: TGTGCCAGCAGCTCACTTCCAGGGGGGCTGTTTTTT. This codes for CASSSLPGGLFF. This chain uses TRBV13 with TRBJ2-2; 7 bases fit TRBD1. The CDR3 loop spans 12 amino acids. Germline V gene lookup returns CDR1 PRHDT and CDR2 FYEKMQ (reference sequence).

The CDR3 DNA reads as TGTGCCAGTAGTGTAATTACAGGGGAAGCCAAAAACATTCAGTACTTC. Amino acids: CASSVITGEAKNIQYF. The J gene is TRBJ2-4, the V gene TRBV19; 7 bases are shared with TRBD1. CDR3 size: 16 residues. J gave up 0 bases and V 5 bases, and 7 bases lay outside the gene matches. CDR1 LNHDA and CDR2 SQIVND come from the germline V gene (reference sequence).

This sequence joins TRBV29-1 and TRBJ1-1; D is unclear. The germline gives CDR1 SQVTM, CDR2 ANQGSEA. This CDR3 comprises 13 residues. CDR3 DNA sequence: TGCAGATCGGGTCGTCACTGTGTCCCTGAAGCTTTCTTT. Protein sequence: CRSGRHCVPEAFF. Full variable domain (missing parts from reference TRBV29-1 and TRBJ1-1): SAVISQKPSRDICQRGTSLTIQCQVDSQVTMMFWYRQQPGQSLTLIATANQGSEATYESGFVIDKFPISRPNLTFSTLTVSNMSPEDSSIYLCRSGRHCVPEAFFGQGTRLTVV.